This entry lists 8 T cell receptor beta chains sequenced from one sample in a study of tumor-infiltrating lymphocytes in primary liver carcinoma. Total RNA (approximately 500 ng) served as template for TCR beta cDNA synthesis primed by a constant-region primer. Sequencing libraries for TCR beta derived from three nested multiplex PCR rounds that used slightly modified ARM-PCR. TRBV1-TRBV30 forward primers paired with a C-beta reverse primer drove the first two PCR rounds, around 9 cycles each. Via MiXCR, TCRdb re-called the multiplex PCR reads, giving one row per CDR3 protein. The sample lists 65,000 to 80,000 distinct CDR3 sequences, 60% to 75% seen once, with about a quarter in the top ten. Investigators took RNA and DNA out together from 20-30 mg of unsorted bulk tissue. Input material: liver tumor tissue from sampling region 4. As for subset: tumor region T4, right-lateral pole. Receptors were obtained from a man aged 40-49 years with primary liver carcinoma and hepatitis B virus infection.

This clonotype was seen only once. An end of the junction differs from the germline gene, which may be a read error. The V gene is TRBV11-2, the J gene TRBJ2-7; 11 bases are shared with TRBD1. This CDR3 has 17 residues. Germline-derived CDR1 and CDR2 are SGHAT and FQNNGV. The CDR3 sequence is CASSSRTGGANRHDQYF. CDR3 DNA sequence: TGTGCCAGCAGCTCCCGGACAGGGGGCGCCAACAGGCACGACCAGTACTTC.

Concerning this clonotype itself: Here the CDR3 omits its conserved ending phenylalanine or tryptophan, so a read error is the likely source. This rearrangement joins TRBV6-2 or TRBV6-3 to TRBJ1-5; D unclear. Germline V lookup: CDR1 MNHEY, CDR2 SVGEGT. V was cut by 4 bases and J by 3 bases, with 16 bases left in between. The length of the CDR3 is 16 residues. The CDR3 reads CASSFDPAWVNQPQHL. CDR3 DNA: TGTGCCAGCAGTTTTGATCCAGCCTGGGTCAATCAGCCCCAGCATCTT.

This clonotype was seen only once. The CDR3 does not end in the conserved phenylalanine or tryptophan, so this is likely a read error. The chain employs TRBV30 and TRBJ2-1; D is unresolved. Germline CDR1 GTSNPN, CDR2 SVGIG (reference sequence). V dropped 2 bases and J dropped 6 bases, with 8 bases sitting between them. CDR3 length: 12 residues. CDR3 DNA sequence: TGTGCCTGGAGTACGCCCCCCAATGAGCAGTTCCTC. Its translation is CAWSTPPNEQFL.

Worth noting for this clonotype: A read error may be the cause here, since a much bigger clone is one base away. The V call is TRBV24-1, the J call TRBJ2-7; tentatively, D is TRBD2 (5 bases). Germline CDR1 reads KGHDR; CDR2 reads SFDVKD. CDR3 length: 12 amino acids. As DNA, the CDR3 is TGTGTCACCAGTGATTTCGGGGACGAGCAGTACTTC. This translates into CVTSDFGDEQYF.

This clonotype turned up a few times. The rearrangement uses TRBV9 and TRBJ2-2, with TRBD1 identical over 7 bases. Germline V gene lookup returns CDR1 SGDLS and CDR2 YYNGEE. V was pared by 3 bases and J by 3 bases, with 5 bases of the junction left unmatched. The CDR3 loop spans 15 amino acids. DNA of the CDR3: TGTGCCAGCAGCGGCCGACAGGGCCACACCGGGGAGCTGTTTTTT. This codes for CASSGRQGHTGELFF.

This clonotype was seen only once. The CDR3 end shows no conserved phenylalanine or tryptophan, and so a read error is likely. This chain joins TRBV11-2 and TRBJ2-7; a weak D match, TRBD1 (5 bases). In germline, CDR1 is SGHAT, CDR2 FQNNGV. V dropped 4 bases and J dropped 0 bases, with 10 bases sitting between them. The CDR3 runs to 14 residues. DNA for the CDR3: TGTGCCAGCAGCTCTAACAGGAACTCCTACGAGCAGTACTAC. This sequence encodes CASSSNRNSYEQYY.

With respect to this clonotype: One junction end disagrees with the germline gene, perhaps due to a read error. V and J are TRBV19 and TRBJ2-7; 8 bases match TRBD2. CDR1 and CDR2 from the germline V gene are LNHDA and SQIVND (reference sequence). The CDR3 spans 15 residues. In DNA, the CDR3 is TGTGCCAGTAGTTGGGGACTAGGGGACTCTAACGAGCGGTACTTC. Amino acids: CASSWGLGDSNERYF.

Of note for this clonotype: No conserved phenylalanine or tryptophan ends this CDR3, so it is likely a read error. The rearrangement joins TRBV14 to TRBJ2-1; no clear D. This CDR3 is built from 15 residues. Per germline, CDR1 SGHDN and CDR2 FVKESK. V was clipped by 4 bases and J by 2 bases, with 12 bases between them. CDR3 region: CASSPIHGTYNEQFI. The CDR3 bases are TGTGCCAGCAGCCCTATTCACGGCACCTACAATGAGCAGTTCATC.